The following is a T cell receptor beta chain sequence with its context. The authors' processing: Reference gene primer amplification yielded estimated nucleated cell counts. Here immunoSEQ multiplex PCR was the method, and the copy in TCRdb shows in-frame clones only, minus some. D and trimming come from the DNA, and the V and J calls and clone size come from that table. Of a few hundred thousand clones listed, roughly 90% are singletons. Enrolled during active infection, Seattle patients were then followed longitudinally. CDR1 SNHLY and CDR2 FYNNEI come from the germline V gene. With 4 bases removed from V and 0 bases from J, the gap between germline ends came to 7 bases. CDR3 length equals 13 residues. The data are from a study of blood T cell repertoires in COVID-19. Study context: Samples of COVID-19 (acute and convalescent) were obtained from the United States, Italy and Spain. PBMCs, B-cell-depleted T cells, or T cells were the source of the cDNA or gDNA that made up the material.

This chain uses TRBV2 with TRBJ2-7; D is possibly TRBD1 (6 bases). The sequenced material came from peripheral blood. This clonotype originated in a man between 18 and 35 years old with COVID-19, enrolled during active disease. CDR3 residues: CASSGTDSYEQYF. The CDR3 coding sequence is TGTGCCAGCAGTGGGACAGACTCCTACGAGCAGTACTTC.